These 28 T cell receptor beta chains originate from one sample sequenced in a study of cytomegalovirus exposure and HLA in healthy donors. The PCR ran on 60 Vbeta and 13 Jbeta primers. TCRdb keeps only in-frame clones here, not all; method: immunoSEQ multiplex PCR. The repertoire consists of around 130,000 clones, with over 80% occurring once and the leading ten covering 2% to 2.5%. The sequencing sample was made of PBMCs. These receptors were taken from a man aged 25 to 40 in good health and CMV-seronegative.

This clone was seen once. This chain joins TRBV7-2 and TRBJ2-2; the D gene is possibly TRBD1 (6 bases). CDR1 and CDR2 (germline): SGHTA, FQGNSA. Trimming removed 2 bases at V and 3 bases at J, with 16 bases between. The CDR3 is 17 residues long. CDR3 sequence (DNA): TGTGCCAGCAGCTTAAGTCGGCAGGGGATATACACCGGGGAGCTGTTTTTT. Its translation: CASSLSRQGIYTGELFF. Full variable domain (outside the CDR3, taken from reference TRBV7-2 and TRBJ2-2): GAGVSQSPSNKVTEKGKDVELRCDPISGHTALYWYRQSLGQGLEFLIYFQGNSAPDKSGLPSDRFSAERTGGSVSTLTIQRTQQEDSAVYLCASSLSRQGIYTGELFFGEGSRLTVL.

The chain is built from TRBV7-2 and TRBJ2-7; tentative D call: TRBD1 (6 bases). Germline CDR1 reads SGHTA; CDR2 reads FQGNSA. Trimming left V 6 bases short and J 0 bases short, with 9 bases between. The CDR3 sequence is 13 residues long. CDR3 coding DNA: TGTGCCAGCAGGGGGGCCAGCTCCTACGAGCAGTACTTC. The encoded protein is CASRGASSYEQYF.

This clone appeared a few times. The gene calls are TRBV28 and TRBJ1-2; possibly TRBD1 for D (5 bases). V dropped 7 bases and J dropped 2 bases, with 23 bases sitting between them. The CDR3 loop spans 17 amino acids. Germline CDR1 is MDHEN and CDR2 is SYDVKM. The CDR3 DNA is TGTGCCAGCATAACTTCGTTCGGGGGAAGGGAGAACTATGGCTACACCTTC. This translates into CASITSFGGRENYGYTF.

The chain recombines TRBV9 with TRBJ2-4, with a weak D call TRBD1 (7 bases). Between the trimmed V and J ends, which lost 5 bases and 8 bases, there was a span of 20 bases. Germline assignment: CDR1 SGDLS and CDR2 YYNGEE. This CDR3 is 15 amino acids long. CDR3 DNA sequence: TGTGCCAGCAGAGAGGGACAGAAAAAGCGGGACATTCAGTACTTC. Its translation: CASREGQKKRDIQYF.

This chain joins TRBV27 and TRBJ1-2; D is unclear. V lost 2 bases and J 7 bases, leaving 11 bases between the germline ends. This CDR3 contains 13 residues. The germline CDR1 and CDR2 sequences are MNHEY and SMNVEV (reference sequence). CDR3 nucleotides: TGTGCCAGCAGTTTAACCGGGGTGGGTGGCTACACCTTC. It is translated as CASSLTGVGGYTF.

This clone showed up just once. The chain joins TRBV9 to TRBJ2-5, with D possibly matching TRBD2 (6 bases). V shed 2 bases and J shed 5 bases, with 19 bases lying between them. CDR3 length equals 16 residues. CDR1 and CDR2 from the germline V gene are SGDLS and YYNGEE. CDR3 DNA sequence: TGTGCCAGCAGCGTTTGGGGGGACGGTGCGGAGGAGACCCAGTACTTC. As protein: CASSVWGDGAEETQYF.

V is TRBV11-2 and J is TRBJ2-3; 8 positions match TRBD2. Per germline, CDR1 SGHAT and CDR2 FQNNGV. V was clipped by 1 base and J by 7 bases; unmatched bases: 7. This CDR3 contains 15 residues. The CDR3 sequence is CASSLVVSGVNTQYF. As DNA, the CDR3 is TGTGCCAGCAGCTTAGTCGTTAGCGGGGTTAATACGCAGTATTTT.

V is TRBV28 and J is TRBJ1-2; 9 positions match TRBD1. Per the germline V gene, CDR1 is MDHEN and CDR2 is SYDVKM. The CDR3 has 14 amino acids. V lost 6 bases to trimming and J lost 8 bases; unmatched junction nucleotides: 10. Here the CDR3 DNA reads TGTGCCAGCAGCCCTCCAACAGGGGGCGGGGGCTACACCTTC. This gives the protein CASSPPTGGGGYTF.

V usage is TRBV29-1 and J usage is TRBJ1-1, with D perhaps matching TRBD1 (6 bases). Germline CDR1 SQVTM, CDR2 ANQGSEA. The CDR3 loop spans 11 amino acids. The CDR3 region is CSPLVAGEAFF. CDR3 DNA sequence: TGCAGTCCTCTCGTAGCAGGGGAGGCTTTCTTT. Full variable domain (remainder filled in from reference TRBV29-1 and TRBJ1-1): SAVISQKPSRDICQRGTSLTIQCQVDSQVTMMFWYRQQPGQSLTLIATANQGSEATYESGFVIDKFPISRPNLTFSTLTVSNMSPEDSSIYLCSPLVAGEAFFGQGTRLTVV.

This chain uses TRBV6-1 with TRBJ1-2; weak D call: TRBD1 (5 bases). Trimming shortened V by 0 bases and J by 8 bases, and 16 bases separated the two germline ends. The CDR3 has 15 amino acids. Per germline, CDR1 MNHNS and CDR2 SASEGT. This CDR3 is CASSEADRQHRGYTF. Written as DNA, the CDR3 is TGTGCCAGCAGTGAAGCTGACCGACAGCACCGGGGCTACACCTTC.

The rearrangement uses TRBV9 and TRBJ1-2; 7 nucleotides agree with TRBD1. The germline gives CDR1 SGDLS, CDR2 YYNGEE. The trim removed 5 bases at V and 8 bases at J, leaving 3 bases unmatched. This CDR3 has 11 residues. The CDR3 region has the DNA TGTGCCAGCAGACAGGGGCAAGGCTACACCTTC. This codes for CASRQGQGYTF.

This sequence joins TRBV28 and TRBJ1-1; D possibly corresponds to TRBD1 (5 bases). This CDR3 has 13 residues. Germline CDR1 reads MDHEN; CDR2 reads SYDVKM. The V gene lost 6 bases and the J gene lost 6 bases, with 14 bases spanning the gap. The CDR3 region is CASRPPTGSEAFF. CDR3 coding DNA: TGTGCCAGCAGACCCCCCACAGGATCTGAAGCTTTCTTT.

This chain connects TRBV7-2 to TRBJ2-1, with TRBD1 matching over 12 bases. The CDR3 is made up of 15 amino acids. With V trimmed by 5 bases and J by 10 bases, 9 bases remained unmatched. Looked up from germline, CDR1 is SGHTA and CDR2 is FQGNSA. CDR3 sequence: CASSPGTGGLGEQFF. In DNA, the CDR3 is TGTGCCAGCAGCCCCGGGACAGGGGGCCTGGGGGAGCAGTTCTTC.

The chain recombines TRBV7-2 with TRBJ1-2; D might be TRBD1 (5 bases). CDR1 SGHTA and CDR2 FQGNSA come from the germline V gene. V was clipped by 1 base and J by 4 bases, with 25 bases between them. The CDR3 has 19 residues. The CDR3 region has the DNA TGTGCCAGCAGCTTAGGGGCGGGGTCGGGACGCGGGCCCCTCTATGGCTACACCTTC. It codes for CASSLGAGSGRGPLYGYTF. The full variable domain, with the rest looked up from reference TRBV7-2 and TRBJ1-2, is GAGVSQSPSNKVTEKGKDVELRCDPISGHTALYWYRQSLGQGLEFLIYFQGNSAPDKSGLPSDRFSAERTGGSVSTLTIQRTQQEDSAVYLCASSLGAGSGRGPLYGYTFGSGTRLTVV.

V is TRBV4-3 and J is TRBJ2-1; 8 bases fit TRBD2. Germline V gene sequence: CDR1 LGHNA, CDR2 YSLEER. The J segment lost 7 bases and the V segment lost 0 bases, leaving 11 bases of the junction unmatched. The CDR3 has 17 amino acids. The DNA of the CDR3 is TGCGCCAGCAGCCAAGATCCGGCGGGGGGTATACAAAATGAGCAGTTCTTC. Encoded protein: CASSQDPAGGIQNEQFF.

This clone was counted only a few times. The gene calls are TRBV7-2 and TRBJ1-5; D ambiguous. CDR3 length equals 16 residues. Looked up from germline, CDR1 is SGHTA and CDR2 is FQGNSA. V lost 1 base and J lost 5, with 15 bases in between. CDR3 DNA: TGTGCCAGCAGCTTAGGTCTGGCAGCCCGGGATCAGCCCCAGCATTTT. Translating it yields CASSLGLAARDQPQHF.

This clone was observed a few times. The CDR3 region has the DNA TGTGCCAGCAGCGTAGACAGCTCTGGAAACACCATATATTTT. Protein: CASSVDSSGNTIYF. The chain joins TRBV9 to TRBJ1-3; no clear D gene. CDR3 length: 14 amino acids. Trimming removed 0 bases from V and 0 bases from J, with 4 bases in between. CDR1 and CDR2 (germline): SGDLS, YYNGEE.

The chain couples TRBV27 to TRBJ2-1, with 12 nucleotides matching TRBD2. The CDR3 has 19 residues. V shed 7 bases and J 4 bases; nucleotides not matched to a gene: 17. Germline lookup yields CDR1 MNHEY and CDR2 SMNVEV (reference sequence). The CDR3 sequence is CASKPTSGGSHLGYNEQFF. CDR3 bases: TGTGCCAGCAAGCCAACTAGCGGGGGGTCACACTTGGGTTACAATGAGCAGTTCTTC.

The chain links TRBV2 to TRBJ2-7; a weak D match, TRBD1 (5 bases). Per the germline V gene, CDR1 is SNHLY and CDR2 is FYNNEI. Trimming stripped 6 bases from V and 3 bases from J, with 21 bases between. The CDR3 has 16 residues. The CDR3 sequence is CASRQGAGIVGYEQYF. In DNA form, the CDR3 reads TGTGCCAGCAGGCAGGGCGCTGGGATTGTAGGCTACGAGCAGTACTTC.

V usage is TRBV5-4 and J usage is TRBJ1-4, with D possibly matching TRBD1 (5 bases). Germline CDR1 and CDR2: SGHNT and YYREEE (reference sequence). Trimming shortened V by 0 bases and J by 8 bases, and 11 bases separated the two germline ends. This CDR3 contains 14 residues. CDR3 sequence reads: CASSLGGTGEKLFF. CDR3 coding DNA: TGTGCCAGCAGCTTGGGGGGGACTGGGGAAAAACTGTTTTTT.

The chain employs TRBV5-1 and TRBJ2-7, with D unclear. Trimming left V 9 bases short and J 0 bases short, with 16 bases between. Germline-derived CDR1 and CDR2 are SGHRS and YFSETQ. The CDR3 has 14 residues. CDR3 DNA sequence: TGCGCCACCTCCCGAGACTCTCCCTCCTACGAGCAGTACTTC. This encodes CATSRDSPSYEQYF.

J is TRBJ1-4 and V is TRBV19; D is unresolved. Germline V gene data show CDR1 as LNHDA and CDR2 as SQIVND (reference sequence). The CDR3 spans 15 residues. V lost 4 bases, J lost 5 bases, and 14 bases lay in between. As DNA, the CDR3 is TGTGCCAGTAGTACCAACTTGCTGAACAATGAAAAACTGTTTTTT. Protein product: CASSTNLLNNEKLFF.

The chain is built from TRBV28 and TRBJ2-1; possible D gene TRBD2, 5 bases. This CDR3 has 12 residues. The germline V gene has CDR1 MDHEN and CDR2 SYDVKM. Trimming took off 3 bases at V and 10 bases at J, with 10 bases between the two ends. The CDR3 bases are TGTGCCAGCAGTTTCTTTGGAGGCGAGCAGTTCTTC. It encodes CASSFFGGEQFF.

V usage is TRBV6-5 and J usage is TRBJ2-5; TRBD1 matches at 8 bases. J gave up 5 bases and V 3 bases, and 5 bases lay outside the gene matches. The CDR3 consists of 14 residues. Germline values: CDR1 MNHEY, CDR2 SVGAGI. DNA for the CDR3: TGTGCCAGCAGTTATCAGGGGGCGCGGGAGACCCAGTACTTC. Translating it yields CASSYQGARETQYF.

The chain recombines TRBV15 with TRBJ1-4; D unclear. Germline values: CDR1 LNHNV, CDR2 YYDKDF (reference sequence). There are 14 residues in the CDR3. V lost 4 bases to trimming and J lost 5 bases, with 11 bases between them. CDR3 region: CATSIRRGNEKLFF. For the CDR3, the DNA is TGTGCCACCAGCATTCGGCGGGGAAATGAAAAACTGTTTTTT.

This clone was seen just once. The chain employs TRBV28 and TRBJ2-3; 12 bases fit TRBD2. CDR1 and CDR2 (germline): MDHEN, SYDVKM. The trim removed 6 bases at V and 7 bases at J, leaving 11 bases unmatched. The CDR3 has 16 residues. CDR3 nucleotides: TGTGCCAGCAGACCAGGACTAGCGGGGACCCCCAATACGCAGTATTTT. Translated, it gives CASRPGLAGTPNTQYF.

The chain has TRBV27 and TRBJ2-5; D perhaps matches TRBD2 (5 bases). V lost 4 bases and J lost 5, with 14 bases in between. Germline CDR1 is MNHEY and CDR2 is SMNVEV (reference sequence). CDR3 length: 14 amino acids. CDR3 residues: CASSWSSQQETQYF. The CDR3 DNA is TGTGCCAGCAGTTGGTCTAGCCAACAGGAGACCCAGTACTTC.

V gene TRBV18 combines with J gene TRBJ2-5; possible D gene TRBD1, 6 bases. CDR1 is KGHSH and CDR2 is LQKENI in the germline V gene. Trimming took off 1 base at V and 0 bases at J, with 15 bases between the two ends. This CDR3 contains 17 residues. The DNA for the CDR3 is TGTGCCAGCTCACCACTTGGGCCTAGGGACAACCAAGAGACCCAGTACTTC. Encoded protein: CASSPLGPRDNQETQYF.